The clone carrying this T cell receptor (beta chain) was picked up a small number of times. Its target is not known. Germline CDR1 SNHLY, CDR2 FYNNEI. The CDR3 runs to 12 residues. V was trimmed by 7 bases and J by 5 bases, leaving 11 bases between them. The data were obtained in a study of vaccination and CD4 T cells after COVID-19. About the study: From HCoV-229E, HCoV-OC43, HCoV-NL63 and SARS-CoV-2, overlapping spike peptides were used to stimulate the cells.

Sequencing of DNA taken from cultured CD4+ T cells relied on the Oncomine TCR Beta short-read assay. Researchers extracted genomic DNA from CD4+ T cells that had been cultured. Via MiXCR, TCRdb re-called the PCR reads, giving one row per CDR3 protein. The sample has some 9,700 distinct CDR3 sequences; about 35% are singletons. Treatment given: 10-day PBMC culture with coronavirus spike peptide pools or control peptides (ViraFEST assay). An unexposed donor provided the CD4+ T cells, which were collected before the COVID-19 pandemic (2011-2018). ViraFEST sequenced TCRs after peptide-pool expansion of antigen-specific T cells.

This sequence joins TRBV2 and TRBJ2-5; tentative D call: TRBD1 (6 bases). The source of this sequence is a human donor in good health. Sequenced: CD4+ T cells from blood, cultured in vitro. The DNA for the CDR3 is TGTGCCAGCACCGGGACACCGGAGACCCAGTACTTC. This sequence encodes CASTGTPETQYF.